One sample yielded the 19 T cell receptor beta chains listed below, sequenced in a study of shared clonotypes between healthy human individuals. The table came from immunoSEQ multiplex PCR; TCRdb's copy has only in-frame clones and leaves some out. This table has some 1.5 million clones, roughly 97% appearing once. Sequencing was carried out using naive CD4+ T cells sorted from blood. Subset of the sample: CD45RA+ positively selected. The receptor set was obtained from a man aged 25 to 40 in good health.

The chain uses TRBV5-1 and TRBJ2-7; D assignment may be TRBD1 or TRBD2 (5 bases each). The V end was cut by 4 bases, the J end by 7 bases, with 18 bases between. This CDR3 region has 14 residues. Germline V lookup: CDR1 SGHRS, CDR2 YFSETQ. CDR3 bases: TGCGCCAGCAGCACAGGACACCCCTCGGGGGAGCAGTACTTC. Its translation is CASSTGHPSGEQYF.

V usage is TRBV5-1 and J usage is TRBJ1-1, with D possibly matching TRBD1 (6 bases). The CDR3 is 15 amino acids. V was shortened by 2 bases and J by 0 bases, with 11 bases between the two germline ends. The germline V gene encodes CDR1 SGHRS and CDR2 YFSETQ. The CDR3 DNA is TGCGCCAGCAGCTTAATACAGGGCTTGAACACTGAAGCTTTCTTT. It codes for CASSLIQGLNTEAFF.

This chain links TRBV19 with TRBJ1-2; the D is unclear. Germline V gene data show CDR1 as LNHDA and CDR2 as SQIVND (reference sequence). Deletions cut 0 bases from V and 8 bases from J, with 10 bases between. This CDR3 region has 13 residues. As DNA, the CDR3 is TGTGCCAGTAGTATAGATCTGAGTGGCGGCTACACCTTC. Encoded protein: CASSIDLSGGYTF.

The V gene is TRBV28, the J gene TRBJ2-7; no reliable D call. The CDR3 has 12 amino acids. V lost 3 bases to trimming and J lost 5 bases, with 8 bases between them. Germline CDR1 reads MDHEN; CDR2 reads SYDVKM. The DNA of the CDR3 is TGTGCCAGCAGTTTGTCGGAGAACGAGCAGTACTTC. It codes for CASSLSENEQYF.

The V and J genes are TRBV10-1 and TRBJ2-7, with 9 bases matching TRBD2. J lost 4 bases, V lost 5 bases, and 6 bases had no gene match. This CDR3 is built from 14 residues. Germline lookup yields CDR1 WNHNN and CDR2 SYGVQD (reference sequence). The CDR3 DNA sequence: TGCGCCAGCAGTCCGGGACTAGCCAAGTACGAGCAGTACTTC. Its protein product is CASSPGLAKYEQYF.

V is TRBV6-1 and J is TRBJ2-1; D is perhaps TRBD2 (5 bases). With 2 bases removed from V and 4 bases from J, the gap between germline ends came to 12 bases. Germline CDR1 is MNHNS and CDR2 is SASEGT. This CDR3 has 15 amino acids. CDR3 in amino acids: CASSEQPSSYNEQFF. CDR3 bases: TGTGCCAGCAGTGAACAGCCTAGCTCTTACAATGAGCAGTTCTTC.

Worth noting for this clone: At one end, the junction sequence differs from germline, possibly due to a read error. The chain couples TRBV11-1 to TRBJ1-1; TRBD1 matches 8 bases. CDR1 and CDR2 from the germline V gene are SGHAT and FQDESV (reference sequence). The CDR3 totals 14 residues. The CDR3 loop is CASSDRGGDTGAFF. CDR3 DNA sequence: TGTGCCAGCAGTGACAGGGGTGGGGACACTGGAGCTTTCTTT. Full variable domain (outside the CDR3, taken from reference TRBV11-1 and TRBJ1-1): EAEVAQSPRYKITEKSQAVAFWCDPISGHATLYWYRQILGQGPELLVQFQDESVVDDSQLPKDRFSAERLKGVDSTLKIQPAELGDSAMYLCASSDRGGDTGAFFGQGTRLTVV.

This chain joins TRBV5-1 and TRBJ1-4, with D uncertain. The germline V gene has CDR1 SGHRS and CDR2 YFSETQ. V was trimmed by 0 bases and J by 5 bases, leaving 11 bases between them. This CDR3 comprises 15 residues. CDR3 bases: TGCGCCAGCAGCTTGGGCTCGGTAATGAATGAAAAACTGTTTTTT. The encoded protein is CASSLGSVMNEKLFF.

The chain is built from TRBV5-5 and TRBJ1-5; no reliable D call. CDR3 length: 14 amino acids. Germline CDR1 is SGHKS and CDR2 is YYEKEE (reference sequence). The V end lost 4 bases, the J end lost 3 bases, and 11 bases lay between the germline ends. DNA of the CDR3: TGTGCCAGCAGCCGATCGTCAGTCAATCAGCCCCAGCATTTT. It is translated as CASSRSSVNQPQHF.

The chain carries TRBV6-5 and TRBJ2-5, with D unresolved. CDR3 size: 12 residues. V lost 4 bases and J 3 bases, leaving 6 bases between the germline ends. The germline V gene has CDR1 MNHEY and CDR2 SVGAGI. The DNA of the CDR3 is TGTGCCAGCAGTTTCAGCAAAGAGACCCAGTACTTC. Amino acids: CASSFSKETQYF.

The genes are TRBV5-1 and TRBJ2-5; TRBD1 matches 7 bases. The CDR3 is 13 amino acids. CDR1 and CDR2 (germline): SGHRS, YFSETQ. The trim removed 4 bases at V and 5 bases at J, leaving 5 bases unmatched. The chain's CDR3 is CASSEQGRETQYF. The CDR3 DNA reads TGCGCCAGCAGCGAACAGGGGCGGGAGACCCAGTACTTC. Full variable domain (missing parts from reference TRBV5-1 and TRBJ2-5): KAGVTQTPRYLIKTRGQQVTLSCSPISGHRSVSWYQQTPGQGLQFLFEYFSETQRNKGNFPGRFSGRQFSNSRSEMNVSTLELGDSALYLCASSEQGRETQYFGPGTRLLVL.

This chain connects TRBV15 to TRBJ2-7; 16 nucleotides match TRBD2. CDR1 is LNHNV and CDR2 is YYDKDF in the germline V gene (reference sequence). V gave up 0 bases and J gave up 2 bases; unmatched junction bases: 7. CDR3 size: 19 residues. CDR3 protein: CATSRDLPGLAGGPYEQYF. The CDR3 DNA reads as TGTGCCACCAGCAGAGATCTGCCGGGACTAGCGGGAGGGCCCTACGAGCAGTACTTC.

The chain employs TRBV7-2 and TRBJ2-7; D perhaps matches TRBD1 (6 bases). Deletions cut 2 bases from V and 6 bases from J, with 14 bases between. From germline, CDR1 is SGHTA and CDR2 FQGNSA. The CDR3 consists of 14 residues. The CDR3 coding sequence is TGTGCCAGCAGCTTAACAGGGATGTATCGCGAGCAGTACTTC. Amino acids: CASSLTGMYREQYF.

The genes are TRBV11-2 and TRBJ1-1; 12 nucleotides line up with TRBD1. V shed 5 bases, J shed 2 bases, and the junction held 6 bases outside the gene matches. CDR1 is SGHAT, CDR2 FQNNGV, per germline. The CDR3 runs 16 residues. CDR3 DNA sequence: TGTGCCAGCAGCGAACCGGGACAGGGGGCTAACACTGAAGCTTTCTTT. Amino acid sequence: CASSEPGQGANTEAFF.

The J gene is TRBJ2-7, the V gene TRBV28; TRBD1 agrees at 7 bases. This CDR3 region has 15 residues. Per the germline V gene, CDR1 is MDHEN and CDR2 is SYDVKM. Losses at the gene ends were 5 bases for V and 1 base for J; bases not matched to a gene: 8. The CDR3 DNA follows: TGTGCCAGCAGTAATACCGGGACAGCATCCTACGAGCAGTACTTC. The encoded protein is CASSNTGTASYEQYF.

V and J are TRBV28 and TRBJ2-5, with D hard to call. The CDR3 length is 14 residues. Germline values: CDR1 MDHEN, CDR2 SYDVKM. V was trimmed by 3 bases and J by 2 bases, leaving 10 bases between them. CDR3 bases: TGTGCCAGCAGTTTCCTCTTGGGGCAAGAGACCCAGTACTTC. This encodes CASSFLLGQETQYF.

The chain has TRBV5-5 and TRBJ2-6, with no clear D. V dropped 1 base and J dropped 1 base, with 12 bases sitting between them. Germline V gives CDR1 SGHKS, CDR2 YYEKEE (reference sequence). The CDR3 has 17 amino acids. The CDR3 reads CASSLIWAMSGANVLTF. The CDR3 bases are TGTGCCAGCAGCTTGATCTGGGCTATGTCTGGGGCCAACGTCCTGACTTTC.

J is TRBJ1-1 and V is TRBV18; TRBD1 matches at 9 bases. This CDR3 has 16 residues. V shed 2 bases and J 1 base; nucleotides not matched to a gene: 5. In germline, CDR1 is KGHSH, CDR2 LQKENI. CDR3 sequence reads: CASSPLAGQGNTEAFF. In DNA form, the CDR3 reads TGTGCCAGCTCACCATTGGCGGGACAGGGGAACACTGAAGCTTTCTTT.

This clone occurred a few times. Distinct nucleotide sequences in the sample also encode this CDR3. The chain combines TRBV19 with TRBJ2-7; D gene ambiguous. From germline, CDR1 is LNHDA and CDR2 SQIVND (reference sequence). Trimming cost V 4 bases and J 2 bases, with 9 bases left between them. This CDR3 has 13 residues. CDR3 in amino acids: CASSRGTAYEQYF. CDR3 DNA sequence: TGTGCCAGTAGTAGGGGAACAGCCTACGAGCAGTACTTC.